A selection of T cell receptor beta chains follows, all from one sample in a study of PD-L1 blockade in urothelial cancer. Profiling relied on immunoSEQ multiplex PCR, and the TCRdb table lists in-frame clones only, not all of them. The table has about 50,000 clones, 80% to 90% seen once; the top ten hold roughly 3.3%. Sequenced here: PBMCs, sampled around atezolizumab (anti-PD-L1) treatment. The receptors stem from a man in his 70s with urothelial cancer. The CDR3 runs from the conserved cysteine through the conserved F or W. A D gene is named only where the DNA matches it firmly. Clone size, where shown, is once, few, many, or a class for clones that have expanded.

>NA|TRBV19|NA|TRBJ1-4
TGTGCCAGTAGTCCCCAAACAAGCACCGGGGAAAAACTGTTTTTT
CASSPQTSTGEKLFF
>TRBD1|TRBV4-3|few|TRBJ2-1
TGCGCCAGCAGCGAAAGCCCACAGGGGCTTAATGAGCAGTTCTTC
CASSESPQGLNEQFF
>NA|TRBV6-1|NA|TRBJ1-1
TGTGCCAGCAGTGAGCAGGGTTTAAGCACTGAAGCTTTCTTT
CASSEQGLSTEAFF
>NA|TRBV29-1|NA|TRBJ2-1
TGCAGCGTTGTCCTCTACAATGAGCAGTTCTTC
CSVVLYNEQFF
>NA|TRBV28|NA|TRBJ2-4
TGTGCCAGCAGTTCTCCACAGGGAGCCAAAAACATTCAGTACTTC
CASSSPQGAKNIQYF
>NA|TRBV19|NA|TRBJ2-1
TGTGCCAGTACCGAAAGACAGTTAACCTACAATGAGCAGTTCTTC
CASTERQLTYNEQFF
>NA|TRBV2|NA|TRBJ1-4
TGTGCCAGCAGCCCCTTTCAGGGGCGGCTTGCAGGAACTAATGAAAAACTGTTTTTT
CASSPFQGRLAGTNEKLFF
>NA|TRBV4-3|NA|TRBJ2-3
TGCGCCAGCAGCCAGGAAAGGGGGACCAGCAGAGGGGATACGCAGTATTTT
CASSQERGTSRGDTQYF
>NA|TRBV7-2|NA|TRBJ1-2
TGTGCCAGCAGCTCACAGAAGCGGGGCTACACCTTC
CASSSQKRGYTF
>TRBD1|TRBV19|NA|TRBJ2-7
TGTGCCAGTAGTCCCCTGACAGGGGACCACGAGCAGTACTTC
CASSPLTGDHEQYF
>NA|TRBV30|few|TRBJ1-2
TGTGCCTGGACCCCTGGCGACAACCTATATGGCTACACCTTC
CAWTPGDNLYGYTF
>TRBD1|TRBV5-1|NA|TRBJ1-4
TGCGCCAGCAGCACCGGGACAGGGAATGAAAAACTGTTTTTT
CASSTGTGNEKLFF
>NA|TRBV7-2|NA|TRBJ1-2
TGTGCCAGCAGCCGGGAGGGGGGTAACTATGGCTACACCTTC
CASSREGGNYGYTF
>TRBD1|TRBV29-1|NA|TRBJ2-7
TGCAGCGTTGAAATGGGACAGGACGAGCAGTACTTC
CSVEMGQDEQYF
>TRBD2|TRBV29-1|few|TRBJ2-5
TGCAGCGTTGGCGGGCTAGCGGTAGGCGGGACCCAGTACTTC
CSVGGLAVGGTQYF
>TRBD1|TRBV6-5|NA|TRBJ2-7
TGTGCCAGCAGTTACTTAGACAGGGGCCCCTACGAGCAGTACTTC
CASSYLDRGPYEQYF
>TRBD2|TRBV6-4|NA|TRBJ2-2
TGTGCCAGCACTGCTCGACTAGCGGGACGGGGCGGGGAGCTGTTTTTT
CASTARLAGRGGELFF
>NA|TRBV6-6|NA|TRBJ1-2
TGTGCCAGCAGTTACTCGGGGACATCAAACTATGGCTACACCTTC
CASSYSGTSNYGYTF
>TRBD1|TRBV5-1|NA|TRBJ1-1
TGCGCCAGCAGTCGGGACAGGGGAAACGCTGAAGCTTTCTTT
CASSRDRGNAEAFF
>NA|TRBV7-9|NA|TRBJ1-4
TGTGCCAGCAGCGTTCGGGGTACAACTAATGAAAAACTGTTTTTT
CASSVRGTTNEKLFF
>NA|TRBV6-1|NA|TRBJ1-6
TGTGCCGGGGGGAAGAGCTCCTATAATTCACCCCTCCACTTT
CAGGKSSYNSPLHF
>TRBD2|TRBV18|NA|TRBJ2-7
TGTGCCAGCTCAGGGACTAGCGGTTCCTACGAGCAGTACTTC
CASSGTSGSYEQYF
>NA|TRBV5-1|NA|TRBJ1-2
TGCGCCAGCAGCTTGGGCACAGGGACTACTAACTATGGCTACACCTTC
CASSLGTGTTNYGYTF
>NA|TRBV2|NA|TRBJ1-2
TGTGCCAGCCTCGGGACAACTAACTATGGCTACACCTTC
CASLGTTNYGYTF
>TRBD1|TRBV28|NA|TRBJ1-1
TGTGCCAGCAGTCACAGGGGTAGGAACACTGAAGCTTTCTTT
CASSHRGRNTEAFF
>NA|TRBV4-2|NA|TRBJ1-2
TGTGCCAGCAGCCCCAATGGCAGGGATGGCTATGGCTACACCTTC
CASSPNGRDGYGYTF
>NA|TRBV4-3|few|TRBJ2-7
TGCGCCAGCAGCCCCCTGACGGGTTTGGGTGAGCAGTACTTC
CASSPLTGLGEQYF
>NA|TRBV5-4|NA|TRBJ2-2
TGTGCCAGCAGCTTGGGGAGGGACACCGGGGAGCTGTTTTTT
CASSLGRDTGELFF
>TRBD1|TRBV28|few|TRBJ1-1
TGTGCCAGCCCTCGAGGGACAGGGGGAGACACTGAAGCTTTCTTT
CASPRGTGGDTEAFF
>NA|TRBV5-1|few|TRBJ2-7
TGCGCCAGCAGCTTCCCGGGTAGCGGAGCCTACGAGCAGTACTTC
CASSFPGSGAYEQYF
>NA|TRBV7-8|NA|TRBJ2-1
TGTGCCAGCAGCTTGCGCTCCGAGCAGTTCTTC
CASSLRSEQFF
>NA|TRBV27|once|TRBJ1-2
TGTGCCAGCAGTTTATTGGGTAGGACAGACCCCTATGGCTACACCTTC
CASSLLGRTDPYGYTF
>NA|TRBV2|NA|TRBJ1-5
TGTGCCAGCAGCGGCCGGGGTAACCCTTATAGCAATCAGCCCCAGCATTTT
CASSGRGNPYSNQPQHF
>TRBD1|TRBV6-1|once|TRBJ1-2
TGTGCCAGCAGCGGCGGACAGGGGGGCTATGGCTACACCTTC
CASSGGQGGYGYTF
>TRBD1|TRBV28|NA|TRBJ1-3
TGTGCCAGCGGGACAGGGAGGAACACCATATATTTT
CASGTGRNTIYF